The source of this TCR beta chain is a study of response to subunit inactivated influenza vaccine (dated by TCRdb to 2017 to 2018). In terms of the full investigation: To follow how T cells responded to a trivalent subunit inactivated influenza vaccine, the researchers relied on deep quantitative profiling of the T cell receptor repertoire.

Points the paper makes about the study in general: According to the authors, only a limited number of new T cells may be recruited by each seasonal influenza vaccination.

At the junction V is shortened by 4 bases and J by 0 bases, with 13 bases in between. The CDR3 spans 15 residues, from the cysteine through the phenylalanine. Only CDR3 DNA remains: 45 bases, in frame from the first base. Via the germline V gene, CDR1 is SGDLS and CDR2 YYNGEE. The library was built by means of RT-PCR. The sequencer was an Illumina HiSeq 2500. TCRdb cleaned the public reads at Q25 with fastp, built clones with MiXCR and kept in-frame beta chains. All rows with the same CDR3 protein become a single entry with the most common DNA and genes. This sample holds hundreds of thousands of distinct CDR3 sequences; approximately 15% were observed only once. The top ten hold less than 9% of the sample. Comment on this clonotype: Its specific antigen is unknown. Nothing much larger sits one base from this clone, and base qualities are not available.

The chain employs TRBV9 and TRBJ1-1; the D segment could be TRBD1, given 5 matching bases. This clonotype was sampled from a man between 45 and 60 years old who received an inactivated influenza vaccine. Donor details come from another sample of the same person, matched by shared clones. This sample comprised PBMCs from blood, obtained less than 15 days before vaccination. Read as DNA, the sequence is TGTGCCAGCAGCCCATTCGGACAAATGAACACTGAAGCTTTCTTT. Protein translation: CASSPFGQMNTEAFF.